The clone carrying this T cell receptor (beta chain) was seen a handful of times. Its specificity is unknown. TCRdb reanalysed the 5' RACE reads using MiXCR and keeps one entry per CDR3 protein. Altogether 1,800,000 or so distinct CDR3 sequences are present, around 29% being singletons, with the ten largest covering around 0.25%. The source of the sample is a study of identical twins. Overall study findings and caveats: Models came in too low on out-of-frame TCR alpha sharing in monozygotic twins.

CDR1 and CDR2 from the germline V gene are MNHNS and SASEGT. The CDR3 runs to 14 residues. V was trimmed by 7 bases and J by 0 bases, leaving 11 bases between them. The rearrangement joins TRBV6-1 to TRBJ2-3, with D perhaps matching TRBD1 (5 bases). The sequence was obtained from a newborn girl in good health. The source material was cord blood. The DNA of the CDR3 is TGTGCCAGCAAACCAGGGCTTAGCACAGATACGCAGTATTTT. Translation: CASKPGLSTDTQYF.